This T cell receptor (beta chain) derives from a study of identical twins. MiXCR was run by TCRdb on the 5' RACE reads, yielding one entry per CDR3 protein. The repertoire holds 400,000 to 500,000 distinct CDR3 sequences, with less than 20% as singletons. This CDR3 comprises 14 residues. Trimming cost V 4 bases and J 2 bases, with 12 bases left between them. CDR1 and CDR2 (germline): SGHVS, FQNEAQ. The J gene is TRBJ2-7, the V gene TRBV7-8; D not certain. The source is a man between 50 and 59 years old in good health. Source material: naive T cells sorted from blood. The CDR3 here is CASSSNPGPYEQYF. CDR3 DNA sequence: TGTGCCAGCAGCTCAAACCCAGGACCCTACGAGCAGTACTTC.